Presented here are 8 T cell receptor beta chains from one specimen sequenced in a study of blood T cell repertoires in COVID-19. The assay was immunoSEQ multiplex PCR, and TCRdb's table has in-frame clones only and misses some. The sample holds more than 95,000 clones, 70% to 85% seen once. The specimen sequenced was peripheral blood. Every receptor here comes from a woman of 80 years or more with active or convalescent COVID-19.

A single count supports this clone. The chain joins TRBV24-1 to TRBJ2-1; 13 nucleotides line up with TRBD2. The germline gives CDR1 KGHDR, CDR2 SFDVKD. V dropped 3 bases and J dropped 4; count of bases not matched to a gene: 5. CDR3 size: 17 residues. The CDR3 nucleotides read TGTGCCACCAGTGATAGACTAGCGGGAGGTAAGTACAATGAGCAGTTCTTC. It specifies CATSDRLAGGKYNEQFF.

Remarks on this clone: The identical CDR3 is also encoded by other nucleotide sequences in the sample. The chain employs TRBV3-1 (or the pseudogene TRBV3-2) and TRBJ1-1; D uncertain. The germline V and J ends were trimmed by 2 bases and 3 bases, with 7 bases remaining between them. CDR1 LGHDT and CDR2 YNNKEL come from the germline V gene (reference sequence). The CDR3 contains 13 residues. The CDR3 reads CASSQSRYTEAFF. The CDR3 nucleotides are TGTGCCAGCAGCCAAAGCCGGTACACTGAAGCTTTCTTT.

The chain employs TRBV24-1 and TRBJ1-1, with D perhaps TRBD1 (5 bases). CDR1 and CDR2 from the germline V gene are KGHDR and SFDVKD. The CDR3 consists of 14 residues. Trimming took 8 bases from V and 1 from J, leaving 13 bases between them. This CDR3 reads CATMGGLRNTEAFF. The CDR3 DNA reads TGTGCCACCATGGGGGGACTAAGGAACACTGAAGCTTTCTTT.

This rearrangement joins TRBV11-2 to TRBJ1-5; TRBD1 might be the D (5 bases). The CDR3 extends over 15 amino acids. Germline V gives CDR1 SGHAT, CDR2 FQNNGV. Trimming shortened V by 2 bases and J by 5 bases, and 13 bases separated the two germline ends. CDR3 DNA: TGTGCCAGCAGCTTATTCCCAGGGTCGGATCAGCCCCAGCATTTT. The encoded protein is CASSLFPGSDQPQHF. Drawing the rest from reference TRBV11-2 and TRBJ1-5, the complete variable domain is EAGVAQSPRYKIIEKRQSVAFWCNPISGHATLYWYQQILGQGPKLLIQFQNNGVVDDSQLPKDRFSAERLKGVDSTLKIQPAKLEDSAVYLCASSLFPGSDQPQHFGDGTRLSIL.

The chain employs TRBV2 and TRBJ2-1; D is perhaps TRBD2 (5 bases). The germline V and J ends were trimmed by 6 bases and 3 bases, with 6 bases remaining between them. The length of the CDR3 is 12 residues. Germline CDR1 reads SNHLY; CDR2 reads FYNNEI. The CDR3 region is CASSGDYNEQFF. CDR3 DNA: TGTGCCAGCAGCGGGGACTACAATGAGCAGTTCTTC.

The rearrangement uses TRBV4-3 and TRBJ1-3; 9 positions match TRBD1. Germline values: CDR1 LGHNA, CDR2 YSLEER. With 2 bases clipped from V and 2 bases from J, the junction kept 4 bases outside the gene matches. The CDR3 spans 16 residues. CDR3 DNA: TGCGCCAGCAGCCAACTGGGACAGGGAGCTGGAAACACCATATATTTT. It specifies CASSQLGQGAGNTIYF.

A word on this clone: A junction end diverges from the germline sequence, so it may reflect a read error. The chain employs TRBV3-1 (or the pseudogene TRBV3-2) and TRBJ1-1, with D possibly TRBD1 on 5 matching bases. The germline V gene has CDR1 LGHDT and CDR2 YNNKEL (reference sequence). The CDR3 has 17 residues. CDR3 sequence reads: CASSQVRGGTMNTDAFF. CDR3 bases: TGTGCCAGCAGCCAGGTTCGGGGGGGTACCATGAACACTGACGCTTTCTTT.

The chain recombines TRBV5-1 with TRBJ2-2, with 8 positions matching TRBD1. This CDR3 is built from 15 residues. CDR1 SGHRS and CDR2 YFSETQ come from the germline V gene. The J segment lost 3 bases and the V segment lost 1 base, leaving 2 bases of the junction unmatched. In DNA, the CDR3 is TGCGCCAGCAGCTTGCAGGGGGCGGACACCGGGGAGCTGTTTTTT. Its translation is CASSLQGADTGELFF.